A selection of T cell receptor beta chains follows, all from one sample in a study of high-grade serous ovarian cancer treatment subgroups. The data were produced by immunoSEQ multiplex PCR, yet TCRdb's version contains in-frame clones alone and is incomplete. Of approximately 2,000 clones listed, approximately 70% are singletons. What was sequenced was tumor tissue. The receptors were sampled from a human donor with high-grade serous ovarian cancer. The CDR3 runs from the conserved cysteine through the conserved F or W. Only some rows state a clone size, as once, few, many or a class for expanded clones.

TRBV7-2	.	TRBJ1-3	CASSLGGPGNTIYF
TRBV27	.	TRBJ2-1	CASTGAGDSYNEQFF
TRBV9	.	TRBJ1-3	CASSVEYGNTIYF
TRBV11-2	once	TRBJ2-3	CASSFPTTDTQYF
TRBV27	.	TRBJ2-3	CASSYSGTIHTQYF
TRBV10-1	.	TRBJ1-6	CASSGDINSPLHF
TRBV28	once	TRBJ2-3	CASSNPSGLTDTQYF
TRBV5-8	.	TRBJ1-1	CASSQVFKGNTEAFF
TRBV11-3	.	TRBJ2-7	CASSLGSGRKYF
TRBV9	.	TRBJ2-3	CASSSRRLAGYTDTQYF
TRBV7-2	.	TRBJ2-1	CASSLTTWTSGRNEQFF
TRBV27	few	TRBJ2-1	CASTMTGTEQFF
TRBV5-1	.	TRBJ2-1	CASSPGTAVLTRDYNEQFF
TRBV18	.	TRBJ1-2	CASSRDPNYGYTF
TRBV7-9	.	TRBJ1-5	CASSLSGGHQPQHF
TRBV6-5	once	TRBJ2-3	CASSRQGRTDTQYF
TRBV19	.	TRBJ1-2	CASSKPSGPPKGYGYTF
TRBV19	.	TRBJ2-1	CASGSSSYNEQFF